A single sample is the source of the 30 T cell receptor beta chains below, sequenced in a study of CD8 T cells in ankylosing spondylitis. MiXCR, run by TCRdb on the 5' RACE reads, gives a single entry per CDR3 protein. Among approximately 350,000 distinct CDR3 sequences listed, roughly 14% were seen once. Sequenced material: blood, either unsorted or a sorted T cell fraction (not recorded which). These receptors originate from a male donor with ankylosing spondylitis or in good health (not recorded which).

This clonotype was detected ten times or more. The chain is built from TRBV5-1 and TRBJ2-5, with D maybe TRBD2 (5 bases). CDR1 and CDR2 (germline): SGHRS, YFSETQ. The CDR3 sequence is 13 residues long. Trimming left V 2 bases short and J 1 base short, with 6 bases between. The CDR3 DNA reads TGCGCCAGCAGCTTAGGAGGCCAAGAGACCCAGTACTTC. Residues: CASSLGGQETQYF.

CDR3 in amino acids: CASSQDTGGGELFF. The CDR3 coding sequence is TGTGCCAGCAGCCAAGATACCGGTGGCGGGGAGCTGTTTTTT. The V and J genes are TRBV3-1 and TRBJ2-2; D is undetermined. CDR1 is LGHDT and CDR2 is YNNKEL in the germline V gene (reference sequence). V was cut by 0 bases and J by 7 bases, with 9 bases left in between. The CDR3 has 14 residues.

This clonotype was picked up a small number of times. The chain combines TRBV5-1 with TRBJ1-1; D is perhaps TRBD1 (5 bases). V was shortened by 4 bases and J by 4 bases, with 17 bases between the two germline ends. The CDR3 is 15 residues long. Germline CDR1 reads SGHRS; CDR2 reads YFSETQ. CDR3 in amino acids: CASSPARGLVTEAFF. In nucleotides, the CDR3 is TGCGCCAGCAGCCCTGCAAGGGGCCTTGTCACTGAAGCTTTCTTT.

CDR3 coding DNA: TGCGCCAGCGGACGACAGAACACCGGGGAGCTGTTTTTT. This sequence encodes CASGRQNTGELFF. The chain recombines TRBV5-1 with TRBJ2-2; D gene unclear. Germline loops: CDR1 SGHRS, CDR2 YFSETQ. The CDR3 contains 13 residues. Deletions cut 7 bases from V and 1 base from J, with 8 bases between.

In this sample, this clonotype turned up many times. The chain has TRBV4-1 and TRBJ1-2; D call uncertain. The germline V and J ends were trimmed by 3 bases and 3 bases, with 8 bases remaining between them. CDR1 MGHRA and CDR2 YSYEKL come from the germline V gene. The CDR3 is made up of 13 amino acids. The CDR3 protein is CASSQGVDYGYTF. CDR3 nucleotide sequence: TGCGCCAGCAGCCAGGGAGTCGACTATGGCTACACCTTC.

The table lists this clonotype with many counts. V is TRBV29-1 and J is TRBJ2-2; a possible D gene is TRBD1 (6 bases). V lost 2 bases, J lost 5 bases, and 12 bases lay in between. The CDR3 contains 14 residues. CDR1 is SQVTM and CDR2 is ANQGSEA in the germline V gene. CDR3 coding DNA: TGCAGCGTTGAATCACAGGGACGAACCGGGGAGCTGTTTTTT. This encodes CSVESQGRTGELFF.

This clonotype was picked up a small number of times. V and J are TRBV5-1 and TRBJ2-7; 13 bases map to TRBD2. V dropped 4 bases and J dropped 4; count of bases not matched to a gene: 5. The germline V gene has CDR1 SGHRS and CDR2 YFSETQ. This CDR3 region has 15 residues. CDR3 region: CASSLRTSGGYEQYF. For the CDR3, the DNA is TGCGCCAGCAGCCTAAGGACTAGCGGGGGTTACGAGCAGTACTTC.

J is TRBJ2-5 and V is TRBV5-1; 7 bases agree with TRBD2. The CDR3 is 14 residues long. Trimming took 2 bases from V and 1 from J; bases not matched to a gene: 2. Germline V gives CDR1 SGHRS, CDR2 YFSETQ. The CDR3 sequence is CASSFSSGQETQYF. CDR3 bases: TGCGCCAGCAGCTTCTCTAGCGGCCAAGAGACCCAGTACTTC. The full variable domain, in which reference TRBV5-1 and TRBJ2-5 provide the parts outside the CDR3, is KAGVTQTPRYLIKTRGQQVTLSCSPISGHRSVSWYQQTPGQGLQFLFEYFSETQRNKGNFPGRFSGRQFSNSRSEMNVSTLELGDSALYLCASSFSSGQETQYFGPGTRLLVL.

Many counts were recorded for this clonotype. V gene TRBV12-3 or TRBV12-4 combines with J gene TRBJ2-1, with TRBD1 matching 9 bases. The CDR3 extends over 20 amino acids. After removal of 4 bases from V and 0 bases from J, the junction contained 16 bases not matched to a gene. CDR3 loop: CASSSRTLLDRGSSYNEQFF. As DNA, the CDR3 is TGTGCCAGCAGTTCCCGGACCCTTCTGGACAGGGGCAGCTCCTACAATGAGCAGTTCTTC.

This clonotype occurred many times. CDR3 in amino acids: CASSAPLLSGTSYEQYF. As DNA, the CDR3 is TGTGCCAGCAGTGCCCCCCTTCTTTCCGGGACCTCCTACGAGCAGTACTTC. The chain links TRBV25-1 to TRBJ2-7, with D perhaps being TRBD1 or TRBD2 (5 bases each). The germline CDR1 and CDR2 sequences are MGHDK and SYGVNS. The CDR3 has 17 residues. V lost 4 bases, J lost 0 bases, and 19 bases lay in between.

The chain employs TRBV12-3 or TRBV12-4 and TRBJ2-7; 10 bases are a match to TRBD2. V dropped 2 bases and J dropped 7; count of bases not matched to a gene: 8. This CDR3 is built from 15 residues. The CDR3 DNA reads TGTGCCAGCAGTTTACGGGCTAGCGGGAGCGGGGAGCAGTACTTC. This translates into CASSLRASGSGEQYF.

This chain uses TRBV7-2 with TRBJ2-1, with TRBD2 matching over 7 bases. The CDR3 has 14 residues. Germline trimming cut 6 bases from V and 10 bases from J; bases unmatched to any gene: 12. CDR1 and CDR2 (germline): SGHTA, FQGNSA. CDR3 region: CASSSQGRAREQFF. CDR3 DNA: TGTGCCAGCAGTTCTCAAGGGAGGGCGAGAGAGCAGTTCTTC. The entire variable domain, with the rest obtained from reference TRBV7-2 and TRBJ2-1, is as follows: GAGVSQSPSNKVTEKGKDVELRCDPISGHTALYWYRQSLGQGLEFLIYFQGNSAPDKSGLPSDRFSAERTGGSVSTLTIQRTQQEDSAVYLCASSSQGRAREQFFGPGTRLTVL.

The rearrangement joins TRBV10-3 to TRBJ2-7; D remains ambiguous. This CDR3 region has 11 residues. V lost 0 bases, J lost 10 bases, and 7 bases lay in between. From germline, CDR1 is ENHRY and CDR2 SYGVKD. The CDR3 nucleotides read TGTGCCATCAGTGAGTCAGTGGGACAGTACTTC. It yields the protein CAISESVGQYF.

This clonotype has at least ten counts. The chain combines TRBV7-9 with TRBJ1-1, with 7 nucleotides matching TRBD1. CDR1 and CDR2 (germline): SEHNR, FQNEAQ (reference sequence). The CDR3 has 13 amino acids. The J segment lost 4 bases and the V segment lost 3 bases, leaving 2 bases of the junction unmatched. CDR3 nucleotides: TGTGCCAGCAGCTTCGCAGGGGGCACTGAAGCTTTCTTT. It yields the protein CASSFAGGTEAFF.

The chain joins TRBV10-3 to TRBJ1-5; D uncertain. CDR3 size: 12 residues. Germline values: CDR1 ENHRY, CDR2 SYGVKD. Trimming cost V 8 bases and J 4 bases, with 9 bases left between them. The CDR3 DNA reads as TGTGCCATCGGAAGGGAGAATCAGCCCCAGCATTTT. Translated: CAIGRENQPQHF.

The chain joins TRBV5-6 to TRBJ2-3; D is perhaps TRBD1 (6 bases). Trimming shortened V by 0 bases and J by 4 bases, and 9 bases separated the two germline ends. Germline CDR1 SGHDT, CDR2 YYEEEE. This CDR3 region has 14 residues. CDR3 sequence reads: CASSLDRASDTQYF. The DNA of the CDR3 is TGTGCCAGCAGCTTGGACAGGGCGTCAGATACGCAGTATTTT. The full variable domain, with the rest looked up from reference TRBV5-6 and TRBJ2-3, is DAGVTQSPTHLIKTRGQQVTLRCSPKSGHDTVSWYQQALGQGPQFIFQYYEEEERQRGNFPDRFSGHQFPNYSSELNVNALLLGDSALYLCASSLDRASDTQYFGPGTRLTVL.

The chain combines TRBV7-2 with TRBJ2-5; 8 bases fit TRBD2. After removal of 3 bases from V and 5 bases from J, the junction contained 11 bases not matched to a gene. The germline gives CDR1 SGHTA, CDR2 FQGNSA. The CDR3 has 16 residues. The CDR3 loop is CASSFAGGPGQETQYF. The CDR3 DNA reads as TGTGCCAGCAGCTTTGCGGGGGGACCCGGGCAGGAGACCCAGTACTTC.

V gene TRBV28 combines with J gene TRBJ1-2; 8 bases fit TRBD1. The CDR3 is 15 residues long. Germline V gene lookup returns CDR1 MDHEN and CDR2 SYDVKM. V trimming: 3 bases; J trimming: 8 bases; junction bases outside the gene matches: 11. The CDR3, as DNA: TGTGCCAGCAGTTTGAATTCGGACAGGGCTTGGGGCTACACCTTC. Translation gives CASSLNSDRAWGYTF.

This clonotype was detected only a few times. V is TRBV20-1 and J is TRBJ1-1, with unresolved D. V lost 5 bases, J lost 1 base, and 11 bases lay in between. Germline CDR1 reads DFQATT; CDR2 reads SNEGSKA (reference sequence). The CDR3 has 13 amino acids. The CDR3 reads CSAGGLKNTEAFF. In nucleotides, the CDR3 is TGCAGTGCTGGTGGACTGAAGAACACTGAAGCTTTCTTT.

This clonotype was observed many times. The chain couples TRBV29-1 to TRBJ2-5, with D uncertain. CDR1 SQVTM and CDR2 ANQGSEA come from the germline V gene. V was shortened by 6 bases and J by 5 bases, with 13 bases between the two germline ends. The CDR3 spans 12 residues. CDR3 sequence reads: CSVGMLQETQYF. As DNA, the CDR3 is TGCAGCGTGGGAATGCTCCAGGAGACCCAGTACTTC.

V and J are TRBV3-1 and TRBJ2-7; the D gene could be TRBD1 or TRBD2 (5 bases each). There are 14 residues in the CDR3. Germline V CDR1 and CDR2: LGHDT, YNNKEL (reference sequence). Trimming took 3 bases from V and 3 from J, leaving 12 bases between them. Written as DNA, the CDR3 is TGTGCCAGCAGCCAGGGACCACGGATCTACGAGCAGTACTTC. Translating it yields CASSQGPRIYEQYF.

V and J are TRBV7-8 and TRBJ1-1; D gene uncertain. The ends were cut back, 0 bases at V and 7 bases at J, with 9 bases in the middle. Germline values: CDR1 SGHVS, CDR2 FQNEAQ. This CDR3 has 13 residues. The CDR3 sequence: CASSLAGLGEAFF. The DNA for the CDR3 is TGTGCCAGCAGCTTAGCAGGGTTAGGTGAAGCTTTCTTT.

This clonotype has more than one count but fewer than ten. The V and J genes are TRBV12-5 and TRBJ1-5; D might be TRBD1 (5 bases). The CDR3 totals 12 residues. Trimming took off 1 base at V and 10 bases at J, with 8 bases between the two ends. The germline CDR1 and CDR2 sequences are LGHNT and FRNRAP. The CDR3 reads CASGLADTPQHF. The CDR3 DNA reads as TGTGCTAGTGGTTTGGCGGACACCCCCCAGCATTTT.

The chain uses TRBV12-3 or TRBV12-4 and TRBJ1-1; D ambiguous. CDR3 size: 12 residues. Trimming shortened V by 6 bases and J by 7 bases, and 12 bases separated the two germline ends. This CDR3 reads CASRRENFEAFF. The CDR3 DNA is TGTGCCAGCAGGCGAGAAAACTTTGAAGCTTTCTTT.

This clonotype was observed a few times. The rearrangement uses TRBV12-3 or TRBV12-4 and TRBJ2-2, with TRBD1 identical over 11 bases. V shed 6 bases, J shed 5 bases, and the junction held 8 bases outside the gene matches. CDR3 length: 16 amino acids. The DNA of the CDR3 is TGTGCCAGCAGCCGGACAGGGGGCCTGAGTACCGGGGAGCTGTTTTTT. This gives the protein CASSRTGGLSTGELFF.

The V and J genes are TRBV5-6 and TRBJ2-3; D tentatively reads TRBD1 or TRBD2 (6 bases each). Trimming removed 3 bases from V and 4 bases from J, with 15 bases in between. CDR1 is SGHDT, CDR2 YYEEEE, per germline. The CDR3 covers 15 residues. CDR3 in DNA: TGTGCCAGCAGCTACCGGGGGCGTCTGTCAGATACGCAGTATTTT. Translated, it gives CASSYRGRLSDTQYF.

The chain carries TRBV6-1 and TRBJ1-3; possible D gene TRBD1, 5 bases. Looked up from germline, CDR1 is MNHNS and CDR2 is SASEGT. V was clipped by 8 bases and J by 0 bases, with 8 bases between them. The CDR3 runs 13 residues. Here the CDR3 reads CASETGSGNTIYF. In DNA, the CDR3 is TGTGCCAGCGAAACAGGCTCTGGAAACACCATATATTTT.

This clonotype has just a few counts. The gene calls are TRBV20-1 and TRBJ2-4; D is unclear. This CDR3 is built from 11 residues. Germline V gives CDR1 DFQATT, CDR2 SNEGSKA (reference sequence). The ends were cut back, 4 bases at V and 10 bases at J, with 11 bases in the middle. CDR3 region: CSATLQGIQYF. CDR3 nucleotides: TGCAGTGCTACGCTTCAAGGTATTCAGTACTTC.

This clonotype has a handful of counts. This rearrangement joins TRBV6-1 to TRBJ2-2, with D uncertain. The V gene lost 5 bases and the J gene lost 4 bases, with 11 bases spanning the gap. The CDR3 totals 14 residues. Germline V gene data show CDR1 as MNHNS and CDR2 as SASEGT. CDR3 DNA: TGTGCCAGCAGTAAGGAGACCATCACCGGGGAGCTGTTTTTT. This gives the protein CASSKETITGELFF.

The sample holds many counts of this clonotype. The V and J genes are TRBV5-1 and TRBJ2-6; D not certain. The CDR3 has 13 residues. Looked up from germline, CDR1 is SGHRS and CDR2 is YFSETQ. V lost 4 bases, J lost 4 bases, and 6 bases lay in between. DNA of the CDR3: TGCGCCAGCAGCGAGTCCGGGGCCAACGTCCTGACTTTC. The encoded protein is CASSESGANVLTF.